This TCR beta chain was recorded in a study of blood T cell repertoires in COVID-19. Donors were grouped by their self-reported clinical history. Sequencing used immunoSEQ multiplex PCR; TCRdb keeps in-frame clones, though not all of them. The data show about 290,000 clones, with roughly 89% seen just once and 1.7% held by the top ten. Losses at the gene ends were 5 bases for V and 4 bases for J; bases not matched to a gene: 9. The CDR3 totals 15 residues. From germline, CDR1 is LNHDA and CDR2 SQIVND (reference sequence). Sequenced input: PBMCs or T cells enriched from blood (not recorded which). The origin of this receptor is a woman aged 40 to 50 who had recovered from COVID-19. The chain links TRBV19 to TRBJ2-7; 9 nucleotides match TRBD1. CDR3: CASSRGQGTAYEQYF. The CDR3 DNA sequence: TGTGCCAGTAGTCGAGGACAGGGGACGGCATACGAGCAGTACTTC.